This T cell receptor beta chain was profiled in a study of T cell repertoires in cytomegalovirus infection. The wider study: Carrying CMV and the relevant HLA type showed in public TCR beta signatures.

This clonotype was observed at least ten times. Its antigen is unidentified. TCRdb reanalysed the reads using MiXCR and keeps one entry per CDR3 protein. The data contain about 46,000 distinct CDR3 sequences, about 20% of them seen just once; the ten biggest clones take up about 18%. Germline V gene sequence: CDR1 SGHDT, CDR2 YYEEEE. The CDR3 is made up of 13 amino acids. Trimming stripped 3 bases from V and 5 bases from J, with 9 bases between. The TCR originated in a human donor in good health (CMV status not recorded). Some clones in this sample may be carry-over from other donors' samples. V and J are TRBV5-6 and TRBJ2-1; no definite D call. The sample was PBMCs, sequenced either directly or after in vitro stimulation (not recorded which). The DNA for the CDR3 is TGTGCCAGCAGCTCGGGCCCAGACAATGAGCAGTTCTTC. It yields the protein CASSSGPDNEQFF. Full variable domain (remainder filled in from reference TRBV5-6 and TRBJ2-1): DAGVTQSPTHLIKTRGQQVTLRCSPKSGHDTVSWYQQALGQGPQFIFQYYEEEERQRGNFPDRFSGHQFPNYSSELNVNALLLGDSALYLCASSSGPDNEQFFGPGTRLTVL.